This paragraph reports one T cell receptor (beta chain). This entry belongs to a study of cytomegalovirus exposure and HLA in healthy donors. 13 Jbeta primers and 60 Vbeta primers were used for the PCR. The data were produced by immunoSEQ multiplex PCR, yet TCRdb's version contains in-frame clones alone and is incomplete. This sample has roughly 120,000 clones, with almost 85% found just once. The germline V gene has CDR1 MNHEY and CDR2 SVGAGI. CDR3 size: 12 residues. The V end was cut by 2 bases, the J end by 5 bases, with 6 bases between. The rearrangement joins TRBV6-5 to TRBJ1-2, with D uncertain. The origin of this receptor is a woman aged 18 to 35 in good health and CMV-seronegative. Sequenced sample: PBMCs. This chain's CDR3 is CASSYGRYGYTF. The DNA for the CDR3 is TGTGCCAGCAGTTACGGCCGTTATGGCTACACCTTC.